The 18 T cell receptor beta chains reported below all come from one sample, sequenced in a study of OX40 agonist ivuxolimab in advanced cancers. Profiling relied on immunoSEQ multiplex PCR, and the TCRdb table lists in-frame clones only, not all of them. This table has some 100,000 clones, 90% appearing once. The sequencing used CD4+ or CD8+ T cells sorted from blood, collected in a trial of the OX40 agonist ivuxolimab. These TCRs come from an adult with an advanced solid tumor such as melanoma, head and neck, liver or kidney cancer.

The gene calls are TRBV5-8 and TRBJ1-6; TRBD1 aligns across 8 bases. CDR1 and CDR2 (germline): SGHTS, YDEGEE. V trimming: 4 bases; J trimming: 8 bases; junction bases outside the gene matches: 8. The CDR3 loop spans 15 amino acids. CDR3 coding DNA: TGTGCCAGCAGCCTAACAGGGGGAAAGGATTCACCCCTCCACTTT. This translates into CASSLTGGKDSPLHF.

This clone was detected only once. The genes are TRBV6-5 and TRBJ1-2, with D unresolved. Germline values: CDR1 MNHEY, CDR2 SVGAGI. The CDR3 has 12 residues. The ends were cut back, 2 bases at V and 7 bases at J, with 8 bases in the middle. The CDR3 DNA follows: TGTGCCAGCAGTTACGGCGGTTTTGGCTACACCTTC. Translation gives CASSYGGFGYTF.

V and J are TRBV10-3 and TRBJ2-7, with D unclear. Germline V gene lookup returns CDR1 ENHRY and CDR2 SYGVKD. The CDR3 is made up of 15 amino acids. Between the trimmed V and J ends, which lost 2 bases and 3 bases, there was a span of 14 bases. CDR3 nucleotides: TGTGCCATCAGTGAGGGCGGTCAGGCGATCTACGAGCAGTACTTC. It translates to CAISEGGQAIYEQYF.

The chain is built from TRBV9 and TRBJ2-1; D is ambiguous. The ends were cut back, 1 base at V and 7 bases at J, with 9 bases in the middle. Germline CDR1 SGDLS, CDR2 YYNGEE. The CDR3 totals 13 residues. The CDR3 region has the DNA TGTGCCAGCAGCGTACCCGTAAGAAATGAGCAGTTCTTC. Its translation is CASSVPVRNEQFF.

The chain has TRBV7-3 and TRBJ2-5, with TRBD2 as a possible D gene (5 bases). Between the trimmed V and J ends, which lost 4 bases and 4 bases, there was a span of 10 bases. CDR3 length: 13 amino acids. CDR1 is SGHTA, CDR2 FQGTGA, per germline. The CDR3 sequence: CASSSGRGETQYF. The CDR3 DNA follows: TGTGCCAGCAGCTCCGGCCGGGGAGAGACCCAGTACTTC. Together with reference TRBV7-3 and TRBJ2-5, the CDR3 gives the full variable domain: GAGVSQTPSNKVTEKGKYVELRCDPISGHTALYWYRQSLGQGPEFLIYFQGTGAADDSGLPNDRFFAVRPEGSVSTLKIQRTERGDSAVYLCASSSGRGETQYFGPGTRLLVL.

The V gene is TRBV10-1, the J gene TRBJ2-5, with a weak D call TRBD1 (5 bases). The end of the DNA aligns better with TRBJ2-7, so the J call may be wrong. There are 13 residues in the CDR3. The germline CDR1 and CDR2 sequences are WNHNN and SYGVQD (reference sequence). The CDR3: CASSRQGGYEQYF. In nucleotides, the CDR3 is TGCGCCAGCAGTAGGCAGGGTGGCTACGAGCAGTACTTC.

CDR3 in amino acids: CASSLAGQDITRYGYTF. In DNA, the CDR3 is TGCGCCAGCAGCTTGGCGGGACAGGATATAACCCGCTATGGCTACACCTTC. V is TRBV5-1 and J is TRBJ1-2; 8 bases match TRBD1. Germline assignment: CDR1 SGHRS and CDR2 YFSETQ. With 0 bases clipped from V and 4 bases from J, the junction kept 11 bases outside the gene matches. The CDR3 is 17 residues long.

The rearrangement uses TRBV5-5 and TRBJ1-1; 7 bases align to TRBD1. The CDR3 is made up of 16 amino acids. V lost 4 bases to trimming and J lost 4 bases; unmatched junction nucleotides: 13. Germline V CDR1 and CDR2: SGHKS, YYEKEE (reference sequence). CDR3 sequence: CASSPGGGTAATEAFF. In DNA, the CDR3 is TGTGCCAGCAGCCCCGGAGGGGGCACTGCGGCCACTGAAGCTTTCTTT.

This sequence joins TRBV27 and TRBJ2-7; 8 nucleotides line up with TRBD1. The germline V gene has CDR1 MNHEY and CDR2 SMNVEV (reference sequence). V shed 4 bases, J shed 0 bases, and the junction held 8 bases outside the gene matches. CDR3 size: 16 residues. For the CDR3, the DNA is TGTGCCAGCAGTTCACCCAGACAGGGGACCTCCTACGAGCAGTACTTC. Amino acid sequence: CASSSPRQGTSYEQYF.

The chain recombines TRBV19 with TRBJ1-5, with 7 bases that match TRBD1. Germline loops: CDR1 LNHDA, CDR2 SQIVND (reference sequence). Trimming removed 4 bases from V and 4 bases from J; junction bases left unmatched: 7. The CDR3 loop spans 15 amino acids. The CDR3 coding sequence is TGTGCCAGTAGTACGGGGGGACAGAGTAATCAGCCCCAGCATTTT. It yields the protein CASSTGGQSNQPQHF.

The rearrangement links TRBV7-2 to TRBJ2-7; D uncertain. The V gene's germline CDR1 is SGHTA and CDR2 FQGNSA. The length of the CDR3 is 15 residues. Trimming pared 1 base from V and 3 bases from J, leaving 13 bases between. The CDR3 nucleotides read TGTGCCAGCAGCTTAGAGAGGCGGACGAACTACGAGCAGTACTTC. This codes for CASSLERRTNYEQYF.

The chain uses TRBV6-4 and TRBJ2-1; perhaps TRBD2 as D (7 bases). This CDR3 contains 16 residues. The germline gives CDR1 MRHNA, CDR2 SNTAGT. Trimming shortened V by 3 bases and J by 4 bases, and 16 bases separated the two germline ends. CDR3 sequence (DNA): TGTGCCAGCAGTGATCCGCCGAGGGGGGGGTACAATGAGCAGTTCTTC. Protein sequence: CASSDPPRGGYNEQFF.

V and J are TRBV6-1 and TRBJ2-3; D gene ambiguous. Germline V CDR1 and CDR2: MNHNS, SASEGT. This CDR3 spans 12 amino acids. Trimming removed 4 bases from V and 1 base from J, with 3 bases in between. Here the CDR3 DNA reads TGTGCCAGCAGTGGACGCACAGATACGCAGTATTTT. Its protein product is CASSGRTDTQYF.

This clone appeared once. The V call is TRBV19, the J call TRBJ1-1; no clear D. The CDR3 runs to 13 residues. Per germline, CDR1 LNHDA and CDR2 SQIVND (reference sequence). Trimming shortened V by 4 bases and J by 4 bases, and 10 bases separated the two germline ends. The CDR3 nucleotides are TGTGCCAGTAGTAACGGGCCCGCCACTGAAGCTTTCTTT. Its protein product is CASSNGPATEAFF.

The V call is TRBV6-1, the J call TRBJ1-1, with TRBD1 identical over 9 bases. CDR1 and CDR2 (germline): MNHNS, SASEGT. Trimming removed 8 bases from V and 1 base from J; junction bases left unmatched: 8. There are 15 residues in the CDR3. In DNA form, the CDR3 reads TGTGCCAGCCCTGTGGACAGGGGAAGGAACACTGAAGCTTTCTTT. The encoded protein is CASPVDRGRNTEAFF.

The gene calls are TRBV7-3 and TRBJ2-1; D is ambiguous. Trimming left V 0 bases short and J 8 bases short, with 8 bases between. There are 13 residues in the CDR3. Germline V CDR1 and CDR2: SGHTA, FQGTGA. The CDR3 reads CASSLTLGHEQFF. The CDR3 DNA reads TGTGCCAGCAGCTTAACGCTAGGCCATGAGCAGTTCTTC. Full variable domain (missing parts from reference TRBV7-3 and TRBJ2-1): GAGVSQTPSNKVTEKGKYVELRCDPISGHTALYWYRQSLGQGPEFLIYFQGTGAADDSGLPNDRFFAVRPEGSVSTLKIQRTERGDSAVYLCASSLTLGHEQFFGPGTRLTVL.

This chain links TRBV29-1 with TRBJ2-5; the D call may be TRBD1 or TRBD2 (5 bases each). The germline gives CDR1 SQVTM, CDR2 ANQGSEA. This CDR3 comprises 15 residues. V dropped 6 bases and J dropped 1 base, with 18 bases sitting between them. The CDR3 bases are TGCAGCGTCGATGGGGTTGGGGGTCGCCAAGAGACCCAGTACTTC. It translates to CSVDGVGGRQETQYF.

The chain joins TRBV28 to TRBJ2-1; 8 bases align to TRBD2. CDR1 is MDHEN and CDR2 is SYDVKM in the germline V gene. J was trimmed by 0 bases and V by 9 bases; bases with no gene match: 7. The CDR3 is made up of 15 amino acids. The CDR3 here is CASRHSGNSYNEQFF. CDR3 in DNA: TGTGCCAGTCGCCATAGCGGGAACTCCTACAATGAGCAGTTCTTC.